This T cell receptor beta chain is drawn from a study of T cells in Graves' hyperthyroidism and ophthalmopathy. Study-level points and caveats: By a 13 V-J model, ophthalmopathy was set apart from stable hyperthyroidism.

Template material for amplifying TCR beta CDR3 regions consisted of RNA transcripts. The TCR CDR3 was amplified in a first-round RT-PCR using the HTBI primer set. TCRdb passed the multiplex PCR reads through MiXCR, listing each CDR3 protein once. The data show about 610,000 distinct CDR3 sequences, roughly 14% seen once. This clonotype was counted ten times or more. What it binds is not known. This CDR3 comprises 14 residues. The V gene lost 7 bases and the J gene lost 4 bases, with 16 bases spanning the gap. Germline CDR1 LNHDA, CDR2 SQIVND (reference sequence). The material sequenced was blood. The receptor was isolated from a middle-aged woman with Graves' ophthalmopathy. V gene TRBV19 combines with J gene TRBJ1-1; D possibly corresponds to TRBD1 (6 bases). This CDR3 reads CASTLLQGGTEAFF. CDR3 nucleotides: TGTGCCAGTACCCTACTACAGGGAGGCACTGAAGCTTTCTTT. Based on the CDR3 plus reference TRBV19 and TRBJ1-1, the full variable domain is DGGITQSPKYLFRKEGQNVTLSCEQNLNHDAMYWYRQDPGQGLRLIYYSQIVNDFQKGDIAEGYSVSREKKESFPLTVTSAQKNPTAFYLCASTLLQGGTEAFFGQGTRLTVV.